This T cell receptor beta chain was sequenced in a study of OX40 agonist ivuxolimab in advanced cancers. Study overall: Checkpoint inhibitors had been given previously to 40% of patients. Findings and caveats of the study: The mean number of expanded clones was higher in CD8+ T cells than in CD4+. The CD4+ and CD8+ T cells in the blood had expanded clonally by week 6 at 0.1 to 3.0 mg/kg.

Germline CDR1 reads ENHRY; CDR2 reads SYGVKD. This CDR3 contains 15 residues. V gave up 3 bases and J gave up 7 bases; unmatched junction bases: 5. Sequenced by immunoSEQ multiplex PCR; TCRdb stores in-frame clones only, minus some. The sample holds some 100,000 clones, around four fifths seen once. In the case of this clone: Its matching antigen is unknown.

Source: CD4+ or CD8+ T cells sorted from blood, taken in a trial of the OX40 agonist ivuxolimab. The chain combines TRBV10-3 with TRBJ1-6; the match to TRBD1 covers 8 bases. The receptor was isolated from an adult with an advanced solid tumor such as melanoma, head and neck, liver or kidney cancer. The DNA of the CDR3 is TGTGCCATCAGTGACCAGGGGGCGCTCAATTCACCCCTCCACTTT. This encodes CAISDQGALNSPLHF.